The source of this TCR beta chain is a study of T-cell memory formation after mild COVID-19. About the study: Most TCR clusters belonged to a single donor. Study-wide results and limits: There were some responding clones in pre-infection memory, which suggested that cross-reactive memory had joined.

Of note for this clonotype: What it recognizes is unknown.

TCRdb recomputed calls from the 5' RACE reads with MiXCR, one row per CDR3 protein. The sample has about 450,000 distinct CDR3 sequences; about 25% are singletons. This CDR3 has 13 amino acids. Deletions cut 2 bases from V and 7 bases from J, with 14 bases between. In germline, CDR1 is SQVTM, CDR2 ANQGSEA. The receptor was isolated from an adult woman who had mild COVID-19 (a few samples of this study predate the infection). Cell type and time point are not known. Input material: PBMCs or a T cell subset sorted from them (not recorded which). V is TRBV29-1 and J is TRBJ1-1; D is undetermined. DNA for the CDR3: TGCAGCGTTGAAAGTCACAGCCCGTATGAAGCTTTCTTT. Translating it yields CSVESHSPYEAFF.